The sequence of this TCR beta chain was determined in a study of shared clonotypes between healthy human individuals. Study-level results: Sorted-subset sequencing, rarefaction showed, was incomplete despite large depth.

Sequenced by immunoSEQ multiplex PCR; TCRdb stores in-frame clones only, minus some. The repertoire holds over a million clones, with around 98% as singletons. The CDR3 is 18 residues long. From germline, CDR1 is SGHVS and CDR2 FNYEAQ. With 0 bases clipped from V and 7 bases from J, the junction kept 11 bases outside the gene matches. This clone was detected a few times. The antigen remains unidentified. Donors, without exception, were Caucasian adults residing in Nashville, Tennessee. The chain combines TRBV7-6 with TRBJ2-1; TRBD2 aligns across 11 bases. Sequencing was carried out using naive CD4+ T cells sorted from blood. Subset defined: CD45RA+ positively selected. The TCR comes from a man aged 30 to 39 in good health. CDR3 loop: CASSLAFGTSGSLNEQFF. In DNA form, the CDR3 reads TGTGCCAGCAGCTTAGCGTTTGGTACTAGCGGGAGTTTAAATGAGCAGTTCTTC.